The 17 T cell receptor beta chains below were found in one sample sequenced in a study of T cell repertoires in aging, cancer and after chemotherapy. A mixed TRB-A/B primer pool amplified rearranged TRB by multiplex touch-down PCR. TCRdb reprocessed the multiplex PCR reads with MiXCR, giving one entry per CDR3 protein. The sample lists about 8,500 distinct CDR3 sequences, roughly 41% occurring once. Amplification of TCR beta used genomic DNA extracted from peripheral blood. Sequencing input: blood. The source of these receptors is a human donor with a solid tumor.

The chain links TRBV19 to TRBJ2-3, with 7 bases matching TRBD1. CDR1 and CDR2 from the germline V gene are LNHDA and SQIVND (reference sequence). V shed 3 bases, J shed 2 bases, and the junction held 2 bases outside the gene matches. CDR3 size: 14 residues. This CDR3 reads CASSIGTATDTQYF. CDR3 sequence (DNA): TGTGCCAGTAGTATTGGGACAGCCACAGATACGCAGTATTTT. The full variable domain, with the rest looked up from reference TRBV19 and TRBJ2-3, is DGGITQSPKYLFRKEGQNVTLSCEQNLNHDAMYWYRQDPGQGLRLIYYSQIVNDFQKGDIAEGYSVSREKKESFPLTVTSAQKNPTAFYLCASSIGTATDTQYFGPGTRLTVL.

V gene TRBV19 combines with J gene TRBJ1-2; D may be TRBD1 (6 bases). The length of the CDR3 is 17 residues. Germline loops: CDR1 LNHDA, CDR2 SQIVND (reference sequence). V shed 10 bases and J shed 0 bases, with 24 bases lying between them. The CDR3 loop is CATRDSSKGGANYGYTF. In DNA, the CDR3 is TGTGCCACCCGAGACAGTTCTAAAGGGGGAGCTAACTATGGCTACACCTTC.

The chain carries TRBV11-3 and TRBJ2-7; possible D gene TRBD2, 5 bases. Trimming left V 6 bases short and J 2 bases short, with 14 bases between. The V gene's germline CDR1 is SGHNT and CDR2 YENEEA. The CDR3 runs to 14 residues. The DNA of the CDR3 is TGTGCCAGCAGACGGGCCCTAGCAACCTACGAGCAGTACTTC. As protein: CASRRALATYEQYF.

This sequence joins TRBV6-5 and TRBJ1-3; 8 bases line up with TRBD1. The germline V gene encodes CDR1 MNHEY and CDR2 SVGAGI. The CDR3 contains 15 residues. V shed 1 base and J 3 bases; nucleotides not matched to a gene: 2. The CDR3 sequence: CASSYLTGVGNTIYF. CDR3 sequence (DNA): TGTGCCAGCAGTTACTTGACAGGGGTTGGAAACACCATATATTTT.

V is TRBV30 and J is TRBJ2-7; TRBD1 agrees at 10 bases. J was trimmed by 3 bases and V by 5 bases; bases with no gene match: 1. The CDR3 sequence is 12 residues long. Germline V gives CDR1 GTSNPN, CDR2 SVGIG (reference sequence). DNA for the CDR3: TGTGCCTGGGGGACAGGGGTCTACGAGCAGTACTTC. It translates to CAWGTGVYEQYF.

The V and J genes are TRBV29-1 and TRBJ1-2; TRBD1 matches 7 bases. Looked up from germline, CDR1 is SQVTM and CDR2 is ANQGSEA. CDR3 length: 13 amino acids. V dropped 6 bases and J dropped 3; count of bases not matched to a gene: 7. In DNA form, the CDR3 reads TGCAGCGTCTGGGACAGCTTAGACTATGGCTACACCTTC. Its protein product is CSVWDSLDYGYTF.

This rearrangement joins TRBV6-5 to TRBJ2-3, with 10 nucleotides matching TRBD1. V gave up 11 bases and J gave up 4 bases; unmatched junction bases: 9. The CDR3 has 14 residues. Germline CDR1 reads MNHEY; CDR2 reads SVGAGI. The CDR3 region has the DNA TGTGCCGCCCCCCGGGACAGGGGTGCAGATACGCAGTATTTT. Translating it yields CAAPRDRGADTQYF.

This clonotype was counted only a few times. This chain connects TRBV19 to TRBJ2-1; 7 nucleotides line up with TRBD1. After removal of 1 base from V and 7 bases from J, the junction contained 4 bases not matched to a gene. Germline V gene sequence: CDR1 LNHDA, CDR2 SQIVND (reference sequence). The CDR3 covers 14 residues. The CDR3 bases are TGTGCCAGTAGTATAGCAGGCAGGGGGAATGAGCAGTTCTTC. Encoded protein: CASSIAGRGNEQFF.

The chain uses TRBV5-6 and TRBJ2-2; TRBD2 agrees at 12 bases. The CDR3 loop spans 15 amino acids. Per germline, CDR1 SGHDT and CDR2 YYEEEE. The ends lost 4 bases at V and 4 bases at J; junction bases unmatched: 2. The CDR3 is CASSPSGRGTGELFF. For the CDR3, the DNA is TGTGCCAGCAGCCCTAGCGGGAGGGGCACCGGGGAGCTGTTTTTT.

This clonotype was picked up a small number of times. V usage is TRBV6-1 and J usage is TRBJ1-2; 9 bases align to TRBD1. V was pared by 1 base and J by 6 bases, with 3 bases of the junction left unmatched. Germline V CDR1 and CDR2: MNHNS, SASEGT. This CDR3 spans 14 amino acids. CDR3 bases: TGTGCCAGCAGTGAAGTCACAGGGGGCGATGGCTACACCTTC. Protein: CASSEVTGGDGYTF.

This clonotype was seen just once. V gene TRBV12-3 or TRBV12-4 combines with J gene TRBJ2-7, with unresolved D. Deletions cut 6 bases from V and 0 bases from J, with 12 bases between. This CDR3 spans 14 amino acids. This CDR3 reads CASSHSAPSYEQYF. The DNA of the CDR3 is TGTGCCAGCAGCCATTCGGCACCCTCCTACGAGCAGTACTTC.

This clonotype was detected a few times. The chain joins TRBV6-2 or TRBV6-3 to TRBJ1-2; D unclear. Trimming took 1 base from V and 6 from J, leaving 6 bases between them. The CDR3 length is 12 residues. Germline values: CDR1 MNHEY, CDR2 SVGEGT. CDR3: CASSYLGNGYTF. CDR3 coding DNA: TGTGCCAGCAGTTACTTAGGGAATGGCTACACCTTC.

This clonotype was counted between two and nine times. This chain connects TRBV6-2 or TRBV6-3 to TRBJ2-1; the D gene is possibly TRBD2 (5 bases). CDR3 length equals 14 residues. Looked up from germline, CDR1 is MNHEY and CDR2 is SVGEGT. V gave up 6 bases and J gave up 8 bases, with 17 bases separating them. DNA for the CDR3: TGTGCCAGCAGCCACCGTAGGGAGTACGATGAGCAGTTCTTC. It codes for CASSHRREYDEQFF.

This chain uses TRBV27 with TRBJ2-5; TRBD2 is a possible D gene (5 bases). Trimming left V 6 bases short and J 4 bases short, with 15 bases between. Germline V gene sequence: CDR1 MNHEY, CDR2 SMNVEV (reference sequence). CDR3 size: 14 residues. CDR3 coding DNA: TGTGCCAGCAGCCCCCCGGCAGGAGGAGAGACCCAGTACTTC. Residues: CASSPPAGGETQYF.

The chain recombines TRBV19 with TRBJ2-3; 8 nucleotides align to TRBD1. CDR1 is LNHDA, CDR2 SQIVND, per germline (reference sequence). The trim removed 0 bases at V and 1 base at J, leaving 3 bases unmatched. This CDR3 comprises 16 residues. The CDR3, as DNA: TGTGCCAGTAGTATAGACCAGGGGGCCGGCACAGATACGCAGTATTTT. Its protein product is CASSIDQGAGTDTQYF.

The V and J genes are TRBV4-3 and TRBJ2-3; 8 bases fit TRBD1. Losses at the gene ends were 0 bases for V and 5 bases for J; bases not matched to a gene: 10. The CDR3 extends over 17 amino acids. The V gene's germline CDR1 is LGHNA and CDR2 YSLEER. CDR3 protein: CASSQDQSGGRGDTQYF. Written as DNA, the CDR3 is TGCGCCAGCAGCCAAGATCAGTCAGGGGGCAGAGGAGATACGCAGTATTTT.

This chain connects TRBV18 to TRBJ1-1, with a weak D call TRBD1 (6 bases). V lost 6 bases and J lost 5, with 13 bases in between. Germline CDR1 KGHSH, CDR2 LQKENI. This CDR3 has 13 amino acids. In nucleotides, the CDR3 is TGTGCCAGCTCCCGCGGGACACCAACTGAAGCTTTCTTT. Its protein product is CASSRGTPTEAFF.